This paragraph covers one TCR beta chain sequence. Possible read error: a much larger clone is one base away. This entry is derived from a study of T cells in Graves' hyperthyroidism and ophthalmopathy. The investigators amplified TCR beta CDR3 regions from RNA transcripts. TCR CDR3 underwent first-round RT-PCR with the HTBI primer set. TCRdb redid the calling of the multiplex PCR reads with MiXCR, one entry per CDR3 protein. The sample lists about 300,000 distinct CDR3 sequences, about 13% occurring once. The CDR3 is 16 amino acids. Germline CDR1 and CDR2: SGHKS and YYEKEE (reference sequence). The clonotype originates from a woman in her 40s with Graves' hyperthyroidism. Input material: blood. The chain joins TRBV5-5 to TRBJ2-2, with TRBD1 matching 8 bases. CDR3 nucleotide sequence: TGTGCCAGCAGCTGGGGACGGACAGGGCGGACCGGGGAGCTGCTTTTT. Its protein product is CASSWGRTGRTGELLF.